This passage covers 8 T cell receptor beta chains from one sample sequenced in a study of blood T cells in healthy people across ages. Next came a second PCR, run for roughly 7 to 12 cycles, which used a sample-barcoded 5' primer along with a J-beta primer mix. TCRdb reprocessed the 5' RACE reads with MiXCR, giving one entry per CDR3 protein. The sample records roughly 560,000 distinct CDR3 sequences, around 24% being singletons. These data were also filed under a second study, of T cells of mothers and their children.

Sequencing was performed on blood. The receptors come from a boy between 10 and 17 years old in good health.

The CDR3 bases are TGTGCCAGCAGCCCCTGGACAGGGTGGAGAGAGACCCAGTACTTC. As protein: CASSPWTGWRETQYF. V is TRBV27 and J is TRBJ2-5, with 8 bases lining up with TRBD1. Germline loops: CDR1 MNHEY, CDR2 SMNVEV (reference sequence). The CDR3 is 15 amino acids. The junction had 10 bases not matched to a gene; V was cut back by 6 bases and J by 4 bases.

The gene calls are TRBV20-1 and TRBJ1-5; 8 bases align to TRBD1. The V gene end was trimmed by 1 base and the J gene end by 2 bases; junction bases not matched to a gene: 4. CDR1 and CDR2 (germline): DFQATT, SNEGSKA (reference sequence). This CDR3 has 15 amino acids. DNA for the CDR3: TGCAGTGCTAGAGCCTCGACAGGGGGCAATCAGCCCCAGCATTTT. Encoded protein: CSARASTGGNQPQHF.

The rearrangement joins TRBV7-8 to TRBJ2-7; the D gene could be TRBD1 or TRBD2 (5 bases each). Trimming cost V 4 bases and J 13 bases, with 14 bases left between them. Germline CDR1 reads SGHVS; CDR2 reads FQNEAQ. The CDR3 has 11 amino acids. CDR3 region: CASSSRDRNYF. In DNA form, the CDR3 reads TGTGCCAGCAGCTCCCGGGACCGTAACTACTTC.

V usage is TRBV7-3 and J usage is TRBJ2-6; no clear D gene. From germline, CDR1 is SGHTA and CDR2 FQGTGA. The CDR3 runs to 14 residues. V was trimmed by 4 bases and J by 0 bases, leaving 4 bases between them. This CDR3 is CASSYASGANVLTF. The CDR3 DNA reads TGTGCCAGCAGCTACGCCTCTGGGGCCAACGTCCTGACTTTC.

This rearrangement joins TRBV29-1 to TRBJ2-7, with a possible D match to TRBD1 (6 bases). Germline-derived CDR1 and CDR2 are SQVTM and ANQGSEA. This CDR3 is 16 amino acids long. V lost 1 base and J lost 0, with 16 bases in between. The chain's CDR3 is CSVEARQGPNSYEQYF. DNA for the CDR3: TGCAGCGTTGAAGCCCGTCAGGGGCCCAACTCCTACGAGCAGTACTTC.

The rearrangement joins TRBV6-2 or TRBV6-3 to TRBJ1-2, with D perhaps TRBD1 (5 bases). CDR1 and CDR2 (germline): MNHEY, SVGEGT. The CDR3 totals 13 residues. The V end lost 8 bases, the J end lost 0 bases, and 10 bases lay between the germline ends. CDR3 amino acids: CASFGTANYGYTF. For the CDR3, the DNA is TGTGCCAGCTTCGGGACGGCTAACTATGGCTACACCTTC.

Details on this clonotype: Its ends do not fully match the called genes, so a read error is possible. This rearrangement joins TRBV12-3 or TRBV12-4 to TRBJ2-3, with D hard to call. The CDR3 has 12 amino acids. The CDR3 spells CASSLNTDAQYF. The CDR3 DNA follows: TGTGCCAGCAGCCTGAACACAGATGCGCAGTATTTT.

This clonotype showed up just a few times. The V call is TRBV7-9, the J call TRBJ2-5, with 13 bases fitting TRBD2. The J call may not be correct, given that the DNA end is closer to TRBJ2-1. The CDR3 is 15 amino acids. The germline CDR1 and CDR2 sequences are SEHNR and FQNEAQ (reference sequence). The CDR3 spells CASRPGLAGANEQFF. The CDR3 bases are TGTGCCAGCAGACCCGGACTAGCGGGAGCGAATGAGCAGTTCTTC.